This TCR beta chain was found in a study of shared clonotypes between healthy human individuals. Overall study: Donors had three CD4 naive, three CD4 memory, two CD8 naive and one CD8 memory plate apiece. General study results and limits: Naive subsets, compared against memory subsets, generally had larger estimated richness values. Blood was the sole source, and tissue repertoires probably differ.

Naivety among CD8 cells was defined by CD45RO negativity and positive CCR7 selection, thereby excluding terminally differentiated effector memory CD45RA+ cells. The CDR3 loop spans 14 amino acids. Deletions cut 8 bases from V and 10 bases from J, with 18 bases between. Germline CDR1 and CDR2: MDHEN and SYDVKM. Each subset's genomic DNA was shared equally among a number of immunoSEQ plates. Repertoires were generated with immunoSEQ multiplex PCR, while TCRdb's copy carries only in-frame clones and drops some. In the table there are some 2 million clones, approximately 94% of which are singletons. A few counts support this clone. As yet, its antigen is unknown.

The sample taken for sequencing was naive CD8+ T cells sorted from blood. This receptor was identified in a young man in good health. The V gene is TRBV28, the J gene TRBJ1-6; no reliable D call. For the CDR3, the DNA is TGTGCCAGCGGCGGGCCTTCCTCGCGCTCACCCCTCCACTTT. It encodes CASGGPSSRSPLHF.